The sequence of this T cell receptor (beta chain) was determined in a study of blood T cells in healthy people across ages (dated by TCRdb to between 2015 and 2017). General notes on the study: In model experiments, template switching captured about one uniquely barcoded TCR beta cDNA molecule for every two T cells. To track age-related changes in TCR beta repertoire diversity, the study relied on deep sequencing normalized with unique cDNA molecular identifiers. The donors were split into four age groups: young (average around 15 years), middle-aged (over 35), aged (over 55) and long-lived (roughly 77). Donors of different ages were randomly distributed across sequencing lanes to avoid experimental bias. Two additional independent replicas of 1 million unique cDNA reads from the same blood draw were analyzed for two donors (one aged 18 to 30 and one aged 80 or older).

The approximately 39 donors, aged about 6 to 100 years, were systemically healthy Caucasian individuals from Russia. Each donor gave roughly 9.5 milliliters of peripheral blood, collected into EDTA-treated Vacutainer tubes. Ficoll-Paque density-gradient centrifugation was used to isolate PBMCs, with at least 7 million per sample. Trizol reagent was used to extract total RNA from PBMCs, with at least 5.5 micrograms per sample. For every donor, flow cytometry on a PBMC aliquot measured the percentage of naive CD45RAhigh/CD27high T cells. This clonotype has more than one count but fewer than ten. Its antigen remains undetermined. No qualities accompany the bases; no much larger clone lies one base away. Libraries came from 5' RACE. The instrument was an Illumina HiSeq 2500. A second PCR of about 6 to 11 cycles was performed with a sample-barcoded 5' primer and a J-beta primer mix. A unique molecular identifier was introduced onto each TCR beta cDNA molecule by a template-switch 5' adaptor carrying 12 random nucleotides. At least 3 million CDR3-containing paired-end reads were obtained from each sample. All of the RNA was converted into first-strand cDNA using the Mint cDNA synthesis kit, with a TRBC-specific oligonucleotide serving as the primer. After uracil-DNA glycosylase treatment, a first 18-cycle PCR used universal primers M1SS and BC2_uni_R on all cDNA. On the study's bioinformatics: Each sample was normalized by randomly selecting 1 million high-quality reads, each carrying a distinct molecular identifier. Reads with shared molecular identifiers were discarded instead of being binned into consensus sequences. MiTCR, set to a Q25 quality threshold and the strictest error-elimination algorithm, was used for CDR3 identification, clonotype clustering and error correction. A nonparametric unseen species model with Euler transformation was used to estimate a lower bound on total TCR beta diversity. In TCRdb, the public reads were trimmed at Q25 with fastp and aligned with MiXCR, with productive beta chains retained. Under each unique CDR3 protein, matching rows form one entry showing the most common genes and DNA. The V and J calls shown here were made by TCRdb, not taken from the authors' results. The sample has some 1.4 million distinct CDR3 sequences on record, approximately 38% of them singletons. In total, the top ten clones hold 7.9% of the sample.

From cysteine to phenylalanine, the CDR3 is 15 amino acids long. Only the CDR3 DNA is retained, 45 bases long and in frame from the first base. CDR1 is given as MNHEY and CDR2 as SMNVEV, both from the germline V gene (reference sequence). Here V drops 5 bases and J drops 4 bases, and the junction holds 5 bases not matched to any gene. General study outcomes and caveats: Observed TCR beta diversity per million T cells fell roughly linearly with age, and a significant reduction was already apparent by age about 38. A strong correlation was found between observed TCR beta diversity and the percentage of naive T cells measured by flow cytometry. Total diversity estimates from one million sequenced T cells were considered lower bounds and underestimates. Conclusive comparison of naive and antigen-experienced compartments was prevented by the profiling of bulk unsorted PBMCs. Compared with the aged group, the long-lived group had more naive CD4+ T cells, fewer expanded clones and increased TCR diversity, a pattern suggesting age selection. Because the CMV infection status of the donors was unknown, age-related changes in expanded clonotypes may potentially have been confounded.

The specimen was blood. The clonotype was recovered from a woman aged 18-29 years in good health. This chain joins TRBV27 to TRBJ2-1; 10 nucleotides in the junction match TRBD1. The bases read TGTGCCAGCAGTGGAGGGGACAGGGGATACAATGAGCAGTTCTTC. It translates as CASSGGDRGYNEQFF.